Following are 23 T cell receptor beta chains from one sample sequenced in a study of blood T cell repertoires in COVID-19. Sequenced by immunoSEQ multiplex PCR; TCRdb stores in-frame clones only, minus some. The table has around 65,000 clones, around 86% seen once. The sequencing input was peripheral blood. These receptors came from a human donor in a cohort sampled during active COVID-19.

Only one count was recorded for this clone. An end of the junction does not agree with germline; a read error may underlie this. V gene TRBV19 combines with J gene TRBJ1-2; 7 bases map to TRBD1. The V gene's germline CDR1 is LNHDA and CDR2 SQIVND (reference sequence). The CDR3 is made up of 14 amino acids. The CDR3 protein is CASSLGQLNDGYTF. CDR3 DNA: TGTGCCAGTAGCTTGGGACAGCTTAACGATGGCTACACCTTC.

The CDR3 reads CASSVFGGRGSYNEQFF. CDR3 coding DNA: TGTGCCAGCAGCGTTTTCGGCGGGAGGGGTTCCTACAATGAGCAGTTCTTC. The rearrangement uses TRBV9 and TRBJ2-1; 9 positions agree with TRBD2. Germline CDR1 SGDLS, CDR2 YYNGEE. J gave up 1 base and V 2 bases, and 7 bases lay outside the gene matches. CDR3 length equals 17 residues. The full variable domain, completed using reference TRBV9 and TRBJ2-1, is DSGVTQTPKHLITATGQRVTLRCSPRSGDLSVYWYQQSLDQGLQFLIQYYNGEERAKGNILERFSAQQFPDLHSELNLSSLELGDSALYFCASSVFGGRGSYNEQFFGPGTRLTVL.

This sequence joins TRBV19 and TRBJ2-7; 9 positions agree with TRBD2. Germline CDR1 is LNHDA and CDR2 is SQIVND (reference sequence). V trimming: 8 bases; J trimming: 3 bases; junction bases outside the gene matches: 11. This CDR3 spans 15 amino acids. CDR3 region: CASSFSGGLSYEQYF. Here the CDR3 DNA reads TGTGCCAGTTCGTTTAGCGGGGGCCTAAGCTACGAGCAGTACTTC.

The chain recombines TRBV4-2 with TRBJ1-5; maybe TRBD1 (5 bases). V was clipped by 0 bases and J by 1 base, with 13 bases between them. The germline V gene encodes CDR1 LGHNA and CDR2 YNFKEQ. The CDR3 length is 17 residues. The CDR3 spells CASSQDRGGISNQPQHF. CDR3 DNA sequence: TGTGCCAGCAGCCAAGATCGGGGCGGGATCAGCAATCAGCCCCAGCATTTT.

This clone has only a few counts. This chain connects TRBV27 to TRBJ2-7; D perhaps matches TRBD1 (5 bases). The CDR3 consists of 14 residues. V was pared by 6 bases and J by 4 bases, with 16 bases between. CDR1 and CDR2 from the germline V gene are MNHEY and SMNVEV (reference sequence). The CDR3 reads CASRPQGRSYEQYF. The CDR3 bases are TGTGCCAGCAGGCCCCAGGGCAGATCGTACGAGCAGTACTTC.

The V gene is TRBV10-2, the J gene TRBJ2-3, with a possible D match to TRBD2 (6 bases). The CDR3 loop spans 15 amino acids. The germline CDR1 and CDR2 sequences are WSHSY and SAAADI. Trimming removed 5 bases from V and 3 bases from J, with 15 bases in between. The CDR3 spells CASSPAGSGTDTQYF. In DNA form, the CDR3 reads TGCGCCAGCAGTCCCGCCGGGAGTGGAACAGATACGCAGTATTTT.

The chain carries TRBV6-1 and TRBJ2-1, with D possibly matching TRBD1 (5 bases). V dropped 2 bases and J dropped 6 bases, with 8 bases sitting between them. Germline V gene lookup returns CDR1 MNHNS and CDR2 SASEGT. The length of the CDR3 is 13 residues. The CDR3 sequence: CASSERQGNEQFF. CDR3 DNA sequence: TGTGCCAGCAGTGAACGGCAGGGCAATGAGCAGTTCTTC.

The chain carries TRBV9 and TRBJ2-1; D uncertain. The germline V and J ends were trimmed by 4 bases and 5 bases, with 13 bases remaining between them. Germline lookup yields CDR1 SGDLS and CDR2 YYNGEE. This CDR3 is 14 amino acids long. CDR3: CASSPDTRDNEQFF. The CDR3 bases are TGTGCCAGCAGCCCCGACACTCGCGACAATGAGCAGTTCTTC. The full variable domain, completed using reference TRBV9 and TRBJ2-1, is DSGVTQTPKHLITATGQRVTLRCSPRSGDLSVYWYQQSLDQGLQFLIQYYNGEERAKGNILERFSAQQFPDLHSELNLSSLELGDSALYFCASSPDTRDNEQFFGPGTRLTVL.

This chain connects TRBV6-5 to TRBJ1-6, with 7 nucleotides matching TRBD1. CDR3 length: 15 residues. Germline loops: CDR1 MNHEY, CDR2 SVGAGI. V lost 0 bases, J lost 9 bases, and 5 bases stayed unmatched. The CDR3 loop is CASSYSNRGSSPLHF. The CDR3 DNA is TGTGCCAGCAGTTACTCGAACAGGGGATCTTCACCCCTCCACTTT.

The V and J genes are TRBV20-1 and TRBJ2-7; perhaps TRBD2 as D (5 bases). This CDR3 has 11 residues. Between the trimmed V and J ends, which lost 1 base and 7 bases, there was a span of 8 bases. Germline V gives CDR1 DFQATT, CDR2 SNEGSKA (reference sequence). The CDR3 spells CSARGSGEQYF. The CDR3 DNA follows: TGCAGTGCTAGAGGGTCGGGGGAGCAGTACTTC.

This rearrangement joins TRBV29-1 to TRBJ1-1; D may be TRBD1 (5 bases). Trimming pared 1 base from V and 5 bases from J, leaving 17 bases between. The CDR3 runs to 15 residues. CDR1 is SQVTM, CDR2 ANQGSEA, per germline. For the CDR3, the DNA is TGCAGCGTTGAAGCCCCTTTGGGGCTGGGGACTGAAGCTTTCTTT. This translates into CSVEAPLGLGTEAFF. Together with reference TRBV29-1 and TRBJ1-1, the CDR3 gives the full variable domain: SAVISQKPSRDICQRGTSLTIQCQVDSQVTMMFWYRQQPGQSLTLIATANQGSEATYESGFVIDKFPISRPNLTFSTLTVSNMSPEDSSIYLCSVEAPLGLGTEAFFGQGTRLTVV.

The chain employs TRBV7-9 and TRBJ2-7; TRBD2 might be the D (6 bases). With 5 bases removed from V and 7 bases from J, the gap between germline ends came to 15 bases. The CDR3 is 13 amino acids. Per germline, CDR1 SEHNR and CDR2 FQNEAQ (reference sequence). CDR3 sequence reads: CASSRLDGREQYF. The CDR3 DNA reads TGTGCCAGCAGCAGACTAGATGGTAGGGAGCAGTACTTC.

In this sample, this clone turned up a few times. The chain employs TRBV6-4 and TRBJ1-1; D is possibly TRBD1 (5 bases). Germline CDR1 MRHNA, CDR2 SNTAGT. The CDR3 loop spans 12 amino acids. Trimming pared 7 bases from V and 9 bases from J, leaving 15 bases between. CDR3 coding DNA: TGTGCCAGCACCCGATCGACAGCCAAAGCTTTCTTT. Translating gives CASTRSTAKAFF.

This clone was seen only once. J is TRBJ2-1 and V is TRBV4-2; D unresolved. Germline values: CDR1 LGHNA, CDR2 YNFKEQ. This CDR3 contains 13 residues. Trimming took off 5 bases at V and 6 bases at J, with 11 bases between the two ends. The CDR3 here is CASSTKRSNEQFF. CDR3 nucleotides: TGTGCCAGCAGCACCAAACGGTCCAATGAGCAGTTCTTC.

In DNA form, the CDR3 reads TGCGCCAGCAGCTGGACTTCGAGGGCAGTTGAAGCTTTCTTT. This codes for CASSWTSRAVEAFF. The chain is built from TRBV5-1 and TRBJ1-1; D remains ambiguous. Trimming took off 3 bases at V and 7 bases at J, with 16 bases between the two ends. From germline, CDR1 is SGHRS and CDR2 YFSETQ. The CDR3 has 14 residues.

The chain is built from TRBV3-1 (or the pseudogene TRBV3-2) and TRBJ1-2; D is uncertain. CDR1 is LGHDT and CDR2 is YNNKEL in the germline V gene (reference sequence). The V gene lost 0 bases and the J gene lost 4 bases, with 6 bases spanning the gap. The CDR3 consists of 13 residues. In DNA form, the CDR3 reads TGTGCCAGCAGCCAAGATCCTCCCTATGGCTACACCTTC. Encoded protein: CASSQDPPYGYTF.

CDR3 region: CASSGGQGATNEQFF. CDR3 nucleotide sequence: TGTGCCAGCAGCGGGGGACAGGGGGCTACTAATGAGCAGTTCTTC. The V call is TRBV9, the J call TRBJ2-1, with 12 bases matching TRBD1. This CDR3 region has 15 residues. The V and J ends lost 3 bases and 7 bases, in that order; junction bases with no gene match: 5. Germline V gene sequence: CDR1 SGDLS, CDR2 YYNGEE.

The V and J genes are TRBV10-3 and TRBJ2-3; 13 bases are a match to TRBD2. CDR3 length: 17 amino acids. In germline, CDR1 is ENHRY, CDR2 SYGVKD. The J segment lost 4 bases and the V segment lost 4 bases, leaving 8 bases of the junction unmatched. The CDR3 DNA reads TGTGCCATCAGTGGGGGGGGACTAGCGGGAATCTCAGATACGCAGTATTTT. It specifies CAISGGGLAGISDTQYF.

The genes are TRBV28 and TRBJ2-1; 8 bases match TRBD1. CDR1 and CDR2 (germline): MDHEN, SYDVKM. The CDR3 spans 15 residues. V dropped 6 bases and J dropped 5; count of bases not matched to a gene: 9. The CDR3 sequence: CASSPGGQANNEQFF. In nucleotides, the CDR3 is TGTGCCAGCAGCCCTGGGGGACAGGCTAACAATGAGCAGTTCTTC.

In DNA, the CDR3 is TGTGCCAGCAGCCTTCTGAGTAACGAGCAGTACTTC. This codes for CASSLLSNEQYF. The chain employs TRBV6-2 or TRBV6-3 and TRBJ2-7; D gene uncertain. V dropped 6 bases and J dropped 5 bases, with 11 bases sitting between them. The CDR3 loop spans 12 amino acids. The germline V gene has CDR1 MNHEY and CDR2 SVGEGT.

The chain recombines TRBV18 with TRBJ2-6, with D perhaps matching TRBD2 (6 bases). Per germline, CDR1 KGHSH and CDR2 LQKENI. Trimming shortened V by 2 bases and J by 0 bases, and 8 bases separated the two germline ends. The CDR3 sequence is 16 residues long. In DNA form, the CDR3 reads TGTGCCAGCTCACCATGGGAGGTCTCTGGGGCCAACGTCCTGACTTTC. This gives the protein CASSPWEVSGANVLTF. Supplemented by reference TRBV18 and TRBJ2-6, the full variable domain reads NAGVMQNPRHLVRRRGQEARLRCSPMKGHSHVYWYRQLPEEGLKFMVYLQKENIIDESGMPKERFSAEFPKEGPSILRIQQVVRGDSAAYFCASSPWEVSGANVLTFGAGSRLTVL.

The chain recombines TRBV18 with TRBJ2-7; a weak D match, TRBD2 (5 bases). The CDR3 loop spans 13 amino acids. Trimming left V 4 bases short and J 8 bases short, with 15 bases between. From germline, CDR1 is KGHSH and CDR2 LQKENI. CDR3 sequence: CASSLGSEVKQYF. The CDR3 nucleotides read TGTGCCAGCTCACTTGGTAGCGAGGTGAAGCAGTACTTC.

The V call is TRBV7-2, the J call TRBJ1-5; 7 positions agree with TRBD1. The CDR3 is 15 residues long. V lost 4 bases to trimming and J lost 4 bases; unmatched junction nucleotides: 7. Germline CDR1 SGHTA, CDR2 FQGNSA. DNA of the CDR3: TGTGCCAGCAGCTCACAGGGGAGCTTTAATCAGCCCCAGCATTTT. Protein: CASSSQGSFNQPQHF.